This T cell receptor (beta chain) was recorded in a study of PD-1 blockade in classical Hodgkin lymphoma. The protocol was immunoSEQ multiplex PCR, while the TCRdb copy is restricted to in-frame clones and leaves out a portion. Here the sample spans around 30,000 clones, about 89% being singletons. The germline V and J ends were trimmed by 4 bases and 7 bases, with 11 bases remaining between them. The CDR3 runs 12 residues. Germline loops: CDR1 MDHEN, CDR2 SYDVKM. As for time point: newly diagnosed, previously untreated cHL patient sample. Purification of CD4+ T cells from thawed PBMCs was achieved by magnetic negative selection.

The source of this sequence is a human donor with classical Hodgkin lymphoma. The rearrangement links TRBV28 to TRBJ2-7, with D unresolved. Sequencing was done on a sample of CD4+ T cells from blood. CDR3 amino acids: CASSYSPKEQYF. DNA for the CDR3: TGTGCCAGCAGTTATAGTCCAAAAGAGCAGTACTTC.